This T cell receptor beta chain was identified in a study of response to subunit inactivated influenza vaccine. This clonotype was observed a few times. The antigen remains unidentified. TCRdb recomputed calls from the RT-PCR reads with MiXCR, one row per CDR3 protein. The top ten hold around 11% of the sample, which has around 160,000 distinct CDR3 sequences, roughly a tenth seen once. Overall study results and limits: A suggestion made by the authors is that each seasonal influenza vaccination recruits few new T cells.

The CDR3 is 14 amino acids. Germline values: CDR1 LNHNV, CDR2 YYDKDF (reference sequence). Trimming stripped 1 base from V and 8 bases from J, with 11 bases between. The source is a man in his fifties or sixties who received an inactivated influenza vaccine. V gene TRBV15 combines with J gene TRBJ1-4, with D possibly TRBD1 on 5 matching bases. The sequenced sample was non-naive T cells sorted from PBMCs, obtained roughly 46 days after vaccination. The CDR3, as DNA: TGTGCCACCAGCAGAGCCGACAGTAGGGAAAAACTGTTTTTT. It yields the protein CATSRADSREKLFF.